Below, 18 T cell receptor beta chains from the same sample are listed, as sequenced in a study of T-cell reconstitution after alpha-beta-depleted transplantation in children. Unique molecular identifiers tagged the TCRbeta library. Via MiXCR, TCRdb re-called the PCR reads, giving one row per CDR3 protein. The table includes 100,000 or so distinct CDR3 sequences, 9% to 15% detected once. The material sequenced was PBMCs from the stem cell graft donor, taken from the stem cell graft. The receptors stem from a human donor who donated a stem cell graft to a child with inherited bone marrow failure.

Ten or more counts support this clonotype. The chain joins TRBV28 to TRBJ1-6; no clear D gene. CDR3 length equals 13 residues. Per the germline V gene, CDR1 is MDHEN and CDR2 is SYDVKM. V was pared by 3 bases and J by 5 bases, with 5 bases between. CDR3 sequence (DNA): TGTGCCAGCAGTTTGGTTGATAATTCACCCCTCCACTTT. Its protein product is CASSLVDNSPLHF.

This clonotype was recorded many times. The rearrangement uses TRBV7-2 and TRBJ2-5, with D possibly being TRBD2 (6 bases). The germline V gene has CDR1 SGHTA and CDR2 FQGNSA. The germline V and J ends were trimmed by 2 bases and 2 bases, with 9 bases remaining between them. The CDR3 runs 14 residues. The CDR3 nucleotides read TGTGCCAGCAGCTTATGGGGACTGCAAGAGACCCAGTACTTC. Translation: CASSLWGLQETQYF.

Ten or more counts support this clonotype. The genes are TRBV20-1 and TRBJ2-5, with D perhaps matching TRBD2 (5 bases). CDR3 size: 13 residues. V was trimmed by 2 bases and J by 9 bases, leaving 16 bases between them. CDR1 and CDR2 (germline): DFQATT, SNEGSKA (reference sequence). The CDR3 loop is CSARIGLLGAQYF. CDR3 bases: TGCAGTGCTAGAATCGGGCTCCTCGGGGCCCAGTACTTC.

This clonotype was counted ten times or more. The CDR3 sequence is CASSSTGQSEAFF. DNA of the CDR3: TGCGCCAGCAGCTCTACTGGGCAGTCTGAAGCTTTCTTT. V gene TRBV5-1 combines with J gene TRBJ1-1; no firm D call. Trimming pared 3 bases from V and 6 bases from J, leaving 12 bases between. The length of the CDR3 is 13 residues. Germline V gives CDR1 SGHRS, CDR2 YFSETQ. Complete variable domain (other parts from reference TRBV5-1 and TRBJ1-1): KAGVTQTPRYLIKTRGQQVTLSCSPISGHRSVSWYQQTPGQGLQFLFEYFSETQRNKGNFPGRFSGRQFSNSRSEMNVSTLELGDSALYLCASSSTGQSEAFFGQGTRLTVV.

In its sample, this clonotype was seen many times. This chain connects TRBV7-2 to TRBJ2-6; D tentatively reads TRBD1 or TRBD2 (5 bases each). CDR1 is SGHTA and CDR2 is FQGNSA in the germline V gene. The CDR3 totals 16 residues. V lost 2 bases and J lost 3, with 11 bases in between. DNA for the CDR3: TGTGCCAGCAGCTTAAACGGGGCGGGTGGGGCCAACGTCCTGACTTTC. Translated, it gives CASSLNGAGGANVLTF.

There are many counts of this clonotype. V usage is TRBV5-1 and J usage is TRBJ2-2; no firm D call. V lost 0 bases and J lost 1, with 10 bases in between. The CDR3 covers 16 residues. Germline V gene data show CDR1 as SGHRS and CDR2 as YFSETQ. Here the CDR3 reads CASSLETGLNTGELFF. The DNA of the CDR3 is TGCGCCAGCAGCTTGGAAACGGGTCTGAACACCGGGGAGCTGTTTTTT.

This clonotype was seen ten or more times. The chain is built from TRBV4-2 and TRBJ2-2; a weak D match, TRBD1 (5 bases). V dropped 1 base and J dropped 0 bases, with 9 bases sitting between them. CDR1 is LGHNA, CDR2 YNFKEQ, per germline. The CDR3 spans 16 residues. The CDR3 DNA sequence: TGTGCCAGCAGCCAAGGATGGACAACGAACACCGGGGAGCTGTTTTTT. The encoded protein is CASSQGWTTNTGELFF.

J is TRBJ1-4 and V is TRBV19; maybe TRBD1 (5 bases). In germline, CDR1 is LNHDA, CDR2 SQIVND (reference sequence). The V gene lost 6 bases and the J gene lost 5 bases, with 13 bases spanning the gap. The CDR3 is made up of 14 amino acids. CDR3 protein: CASSLSGTNEKLFF. Here the CDR3 DNA reads TGTGCCAGTAGCCTCTCCGGGACGAATGAAAAACTGTTTTTT.

The chain links TRBV10-3 to TRBJ1-1; TRBD1 matches at 8 bases. The CDR3 has 15 amino acids. V shed 6 bases, J shed 4 bases, and the junction held 10 bases outside the gene matches. Germline V gives CDR1 ENHRY, CDR2 SYGVKD. CDR3 sequence: CAISAGQGGGTEAFF. The CDR3 DNA sequence: TGTGCCATCAGCGCCGGACAGGGAGGTGGCACTGAAGCTTTCTTT.

This rearrangement joins TRBV5-4 to TRBJ1-6, with no clear D. The CDR3 has 15 amino acids. CDR1 and CDR2 from the germline V gene are SGHNT and YYREEE (reference sequence). Trimming left V 6 bases short and J 0 bases short, with 10 bases between. CDR3 nucleotides: TGTGCCAGCACTGATAGGAGCTCCTATAATTCACCCCTCCACTTT. Translated, it gives CASTDRSSYNSPLHF.

In its sample, this clonotype was seen many times. J is TRBJ2-4 and V is TRBV4-1; tentative D call: TRBD1 (5 bases). Trimming shortened V by 7 bases and J by 3 bases, and 22 bases separated the two germline ends. Germline values: CDR1 MGHRA, CDR2 YSYEKL. CDR3 length equals 17 residues. The CDR3 DNA is TGCGCCAGCACCCCAACACTCAGGGCGAAGGACAAAAACATTCAGTACTTC. Protein sequence: CASTPTLRAKDKNIQYF.

There are a few counts of this clonotype. This chain uses TRBV5-4 with TRBJ2-2; D not certain. Germline CDR1 is SGHNT and CDR2 is YYREEE (reference sequence). V lost 2 bases and J lost 2, with 10 bases in between. CDR3 size: 15 residues. The DNA of the CDR3 is TGTGCCAGCAGCTTTGAAATCGGCAACACCGGGGAGCTGTTTTTT. Protein sequence: CASSFEIGNTGELFF.

The chain joins TRBV2 to TRBJ2-1; 10 nucleotides agree with TRBD2. CDR3 length: 15 residues. With V trimmed by 0 bases and J by 8 bases, 4 bases remained unmatched. The germline CDR1 and CDR2 sequences are SNHLY and FYNNEI. In DNA form, the CDR3 reads TGTGCCAGCAGTGAAGCTAGCGGGAGGCCTTATGAGCAGTTCTTC. Translation gives CASSEASGRPYEQFF.

This clonotype was picked up many times. This sequence joins TRBV5-1 and TRBJ1-2; D is undetermined. V was pared by 4 bases and J by 0 bases, with 13 bases between. The CDR3 loop spans 15 amino acids. Germline CDR1 is SGHRS and CDR2 is YFSETQ. CDR3 amino acids: CASSTSGATNYGYTF. CDR3 DNA: TGCGCCAGCAGCACCTCAGGAGCGACTAACTATGGCTACACCTTC.

The chain carries TRBV7-2 and TRBJ1-1; D remains unclear. V dropped 6 bases and J dropped 1 base, with 12 bases sitting between them. The CDR3 runs to 14 residues. The germline V gene has CDR1 SGHTA and CDR2 FQGNSA. CDR3 coding DNA: TGTGCCAGCAGTCCCAGGTGGAGGAACACTGAAGCTTTCTTT. It encodes CASSPRWRNTEAFF.

This clonotype was counted between two and nine times. This sequence joins TRBV4-2 and TRBJ2-1; D call uncertain. The ends were cut back, 4 bases at V and 0 bases at J, with 7 bases in the middle. CDR1 LGHNA and CDR2 YNFKEQ come from the germline V gene. This CDR3 has 14 amino acids. CDR3 protein: CASSRRLSYNEQFF. For the CDR3, the DNA is TGTGCCAGCAGCCGGCGGCTCTCCTACAATGAGCAGTTCTTC.

This clonotype has ten or more counts. This rearrangement joins TRBV6-2 or TRBV6-3 to TRBJ1-2; D remains ambiguous. Looked up from germline, CDR1 is MNHEY and CDR2 is SVGEGT. V lost 2 bases, J lost 4 bases, and 8 bases lay in between. This CDR3 is 13 amino acids long. CDR3 coding DNA: TGTGCCAGCAGTTACCCGGACTCCTATGGCTACACCTTC. Amino acids: CASSYPDSYGYTF.

This clonotype was recorded at least ten times. The chain is built from TRBV20-1 and TRBJ1-5; D call uncertain. Deletions cut 5 bases from V and 9 bases from J, with 23 bases between. Germline V lookup: CDR1 DFQATT, CDR2 SNEGSKA (reference sequence). The CDR3 consists of 15 residues. For the CDR3, the DNA is TGCAGTGCTGAAGCGCTAGGACGGTTGGAGGGGCCCCAGCATTTT. This codes for CSAEALGRLEGPQHF.